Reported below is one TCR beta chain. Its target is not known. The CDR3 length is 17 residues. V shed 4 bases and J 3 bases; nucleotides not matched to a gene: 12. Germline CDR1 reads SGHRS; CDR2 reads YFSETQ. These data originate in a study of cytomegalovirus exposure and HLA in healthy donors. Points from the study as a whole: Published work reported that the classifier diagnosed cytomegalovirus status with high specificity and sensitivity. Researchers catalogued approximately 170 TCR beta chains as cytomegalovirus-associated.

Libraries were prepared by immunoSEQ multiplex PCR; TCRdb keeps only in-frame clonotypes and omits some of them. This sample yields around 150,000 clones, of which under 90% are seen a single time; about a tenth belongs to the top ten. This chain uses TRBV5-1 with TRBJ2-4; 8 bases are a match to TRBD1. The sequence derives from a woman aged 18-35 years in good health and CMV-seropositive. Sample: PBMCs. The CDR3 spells CASSPFMITGGKNIQYF. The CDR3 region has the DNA TGCGCCAGCAGCCCTTTTATGATAACAGGGGGCAAAAACATTCAGTACTTC.